This is a list of T cell receptor beta chains from one sample in a study of blood T cell repertoires in COVID-19. Data came from immunoSEQ multiplex PCR; TCRdb stores just in-frame clones and leaves some out. Counted here are about 200,000 clones, 85% to 90% occurring once; the ten biggest clones make up 3% to 3.5%. The sequenced sample consisted of peripheral blood. The receptors originated from a man aged 60 to 75 with acute or convalescent COVID-19. Both conserved end residues are part of each CDR3. A D gene is named only where the DNA matches it firmly. Clone size is not always given. Where it is, it says once, few, many or a class for expanded clones.

v_gene	len	j_gene	d_gene	abundance	CDR3aa	CDR3nt
TRBV5-4	14	TRBJ2-7	.	.	CASSSGQTFGEQYF	TGTGCCAGCAGCTCCGGACAGACCTTCGGGGAGCAGTACTTC
TRBV18	17	TRBJ2-2	TRBD2	.	CASSPRGAGANTGELFF	TGTGCCAGCTCACCAAGGGGTGCGGGGGCGAACACCGGGGAGCTGTTTTTT
TRBV9	13	TRBJ2-7	.	.	CASSAPGAGEQYF	TGTGCCAGCAGCGCCCCAGGGGCGGGCGAGCAGTACTTC
TRBV19	15	TRBJ1-3	.	.	CASSIFKSSGNTIYF	TGTGCCAGTAGTATATTTAAGAGCTCTGGAAACACCATATATTTT
TRBV19	15	TRBJ1-2	.	.	CASSPPGHKPYGYTF	TGTGCCAGTAGTCCCCCGGGACACAAGCCCTATGGCTACACCTTC
TRBV19	15	TRBJ1-5	.	.	CASSIFRASNQPQHF	TGTGCCAGTAGTATTTTCAGGGCCTCCAATCAGCCCCAGCATTTT
TRBV12-5	17	TRBJ2-5	TRBD2	.	CASGLPPRRGGQETQYF	TGTGCTAGTGGTTTGCCGCCCCGGCGGGGGGGCCAAGAGACCCAGTACTTC
TRBV18	17	TRBJ2-2	.	.	CASSPLRGTQNTGELFF	TGTGCCAGCTCACCACTGCGCGGGACTCAGAACACCGGGGAGCTGTTTTTT
TRBV7-2	16	TRBJ1-6	.	.	CASSLETVSFGSPLHF	TGTGCCAGCAGCTTAGAAACAGTATCCTTCGGTTCACCCCTCCACTTT
TRBV5-3	13	TRBJ1-1	TRBD1	few	CARSDIQGTEAFF	TGTGCCAGAAGCGACATACAGGGGACTGAAGCTTTCTTT
TRBV3-1/TRBV3-2	16	TRBJ2-4	.	.	CASSQDPPAGINIQYF	TGTGCCAGCAGCCAAGATCCCCCTGCCGGGATAAACATTCAGTACTTC
TRBV28	16	TRBJ2-3	.	.	CASSRGTDPLADTQYF	TGTGCCAGCAGCCGCGGGACCGATCCGCTGGCAGATACGCAGTATTTT
TRBV3-1/TRBV3-2	16	TRBJ2-7	TRBD1	.	CASSRRAGTGTNEQYF	TGTGCCAGCAGCCGACGCGCCGGGACAGGGACGAACGAGCAGTACTTC
TRBV19	15	TRBJ1-4	TRBD1	.	CASSMGTGRSEKLFF	TGTGCCAGTAGTATGGGGACAGGGCGGTCCGAAAAACTGTTTTTT
TRBV3-1/TRBV3-2	13	TRBJ1-2	.	.	CASSQGGAYGYTF	TGTGCCAGCAGCCAAGGGGGAGCCTATGGCTACACCTTC
TRBV3-1/TRBV3-2	20	TRBJ2-1	TRBD2	.	CASRMGNSGIHVSSYNEQFF	TGTGCCAGCAGAATGGGGAATAGCGGGATTCACGTTAGCTCCTACAATGAGCAGTTCTTC
TRBV28	15	TRBJ1-6	.	.	CASSLPLSYNSPLHF	TGTGCCAGCAGTTTACCTTTGTCCTATAATTCACCCCTCCACTTT
TRBV12-3/TRBV12-4	13	TRBJ2-5	.	.	CASSQGYPETQYF	TGTGCCAGCAGCCAGGGTTACCCGGAGACCCAGTACTTC
TRBV10-1	17	TRBJ2-7	.	.	CASSEAYPRGSPYEQYF	TGCGCCAGCAGTGAGGCATACCCTCGGGGGTCTCCCTACGAGCAGTACTTC
TRBV30	12	TRBJ2-2	.	once	CAWSRVVGELFF	TGTGCCTGGAGTCGAGTCGTGGGGGAGCTGTTTTTT
TRBV4-3	16	TRBJ2-7	.	.	CASSQEWRQAPYEQYF	TGCGCCAGCAGCCAAGAATGGCGACAGGCGCCCTACGAGCAGTACTTC
TRBV19	15	TRBJ1-4	.	.	CASGPTGTRNEKLFF	TGTGCCAGTGGCCCAACCGGGACAAGAAATGAAAAACTGTTTTTT
TRBV13	16	TRBJ2-7	TRBD1	.	CASSLRDRGRGYEQYF	TGTGCCAGCAGCTTAAGGGACAGGGGGCGCGGCTACGAGCAGTACTTC
TRBV6-6	14	TRBJ2-7	.	.	CASRISGTSYEQYF	TGTGCCAGCAGAATCTCAGGAACATCCTACGAGCAGTACTTC
TRBV5-1	16	TRBJ2-3	.	.	CASSLVAQGGLDTQYF	TGCGCCAGCAGCTTGGTGGCGCAGGGTGGGTTAGATACGCAGTATTTT
TRBV6-5	15	TRBJ2-7	TRBD2	.	CASSYRLAGPYEQYF	TGTGCCAGCAGTTACAGACTAGCGGGGCCCTACGAGCAGTACTTC
TRBV4-2	15	TRBJ1-2	TRBD1	.	CASSQPGTGGYGYTF	TGTGCCAGCAGCCAACCCGGGACAGGGGGCTATGGCTACACCTTC
TRBV5-1	14	TRBJ1-4	TRBD1	.	CASSLQGRDEKLFF	TGCGCCAGCAGTTTACAGGGGCGGGATGAAAAACTGTTTTTT